This T cell receptor beta chain was captured in a study of cytomegalovirus exposure and HLA in healthy donors. Researchers ran the PCR with 60 Vbeta and 13 Jbeta primers. Clones were read by immunoSEQ multiplex PCR, and TCRdb kept only the in-frame ones, dropping some. The sample consists of over 70,000 clones, under 80% of them appearing once. The sample holds a few counts of this clone. The antigen is unknown. Points from the study as a whole: Rare TCR sequences predominated, though certain public TCRs were found in many donors.

Germline V gives CDR1 SQVTM, CDR2 ANQGSEA. Germline trimming cut 5 bases from V and 2 bases from J; bases unmatched to any gene: 11. The CDR3 is 15 residues long. The sequencing input was PBMCs. V usage is TRBV29-1 and J usage is TRBJ1-2; TRBD1 agrees at 7 bases. This TCR was recovered from a man aged 30 to 39 in good health and CMV-seropositive. CDR3 sequence (DNA): TGCAGCGTTCCCGGAGGGGGCGTGGGGAACTATGGCTACACCTTC. This gives the protein CSVPGGGVGNYGYTF.